This entry is about one T cell receptor (beta chain). Its antigen is not identified. Clones were sequenced by immunoSEQ multiplex PCR, and TCRdb holds only the in-frame ones, with some missing. The sample shows 130,000 or so clones, around 89% of them seen only once. The data were obtained in a study of T cells in localized non-small cell lung cancer. Overall study results and limits: Overall survival was longer when the density of T cells in the blood was higher. When the top 100 tumor clones were examined, a median approximately 54 of them also appeared in the adjacent lung, which was paired and uninvolved. One tumor region alone was sequenced, and heterogeneity therefore remains possible. Uninvolved adjacent lung showed peak T cell clonality, exceeding tumor.

This sample comprised peripheral blood, obtained before any cancer treatment. The TCR originated in a female donor of 60 years or more with stage I lung adenocarcinoma.

The CDR3 spells CASNPLVKGVGEQFF. The CDR3 coding sequence is TGTGCCAGCAATCCTCTAGTTAAGGGGGTGGGTGAGCAGTTCTTC. The chain couples TRBV6-1 to TRBJ2-1; maybe TRBD1 (6 bases). Germline assignment: CDR1 MNHNS and CDR2 SASEGT. CDR3 size: 15 residues. Trimming pared 7 bases from V and 9 bases from J, leaving 22 bases between.